The 19 T cell receptor beta chains below were found in one sample sequenced in a study of cytomegalovirus exposure and HLA in healthy donors. With 60 Vbeta and 13 Jbeta primers, the PCR was carried out. Data came from immunoSEQ multiplex PCR; TCRdb stores just in-frame clones and leaves some out. This table holds about 55,000 clones. Sequencing used PBMCs. The receptor set was obtained from a man between 45 and 60 years old in good health and CMV-seropositive.

This rearrangement joins TRBV5-1 to TRBJ1-1, with D unresolved. Deletions cut 0 bases from V and 1 base from J, with 7 bases between. There are 14 residues in the CDR3. CDR1 and CDR2 from the germline V gene are SGHRS and YFSETQ. The CDR3 spells CASSLAQRNTEAFF. The CDR3 DNA reads as TGCGCCAGCAGCTTGGCACAAAGGAACACTGAAGCTTTCTTT.

The V call is TRBV6-5, the J call TRBJ2-5; 8 positions match TRBD2. The CDR3 is made up of 16 amino acids. Germline loops: CDR1 MNHEY, CDR2 SVGAGI. J was trimmed by 2 bases and V by 3 bases; bases with no gene match: 8. DNA for the CDR3: TGTGCCAGCAGTTATGGAAGCGGGGGTTCACAAGAGACCCAGTACTTC. This encodes CASSYGSGGSQETQYF.

Points on this clone: The DNA is left out, because the CDR3 cannot be placed on it with certainty; the CDR3 is given as TCRdb lists it. CDR3 residues: CASSTSDRNTGELFF. V is TRBV6-5 and J is TRBJ2-2; the tabulated D call, TRBD1, remains unverified against the DNA. Termini included, the CDR3 measures 15 amino acids. Germline V gene lookup returns CDR1 MNHEY and CDR2 SVGAGI.

J is TRBJ1-2 and V is TRBV5-4, with 9 bases aligning to TRBD1. The V and J ends lost 2 bases and 6 bases, in that order; junction bases with no gene match: 8. Germline assignment: CDR1 SGHNT and CDR2 YYREEE (reference sequence). This CDR3 has 15 amino acids. The CDR3 DNA reads as TGTGCCAGCAGCTTAGTGGGACAGGGCTGGGATGGCTACACCTTC. Amino acid sequence: CASSLVGQGWDGYTF.

The rearrangement joins TRBV2 to TRBJ2-3; a weak D match, TRBD1 (6 bases). V dropped 4 bases and J dropped 5 bases, with 13 bases sitting between them. CDR1 is SNHLY and CDR2 is FYNNEI in the germline V gene. CDR3 length equals 14 residues. The CDR3 reads CASSVVQGIDTQYF. CDR3 nucleotides: TGTGCCAGCAGTGTTGTACAGGGAATAGATACGCAGTATTTT.

The rearrangement links TRBV30 to TRBJ1-1, with 7 bases fitting TRBD1. Germline-derived CDR1 and CDR2 are GTSNPN and SVGIG (reference sequence). J gave up 5 bases and V 1 base, and 1 base lay outside the gene matches. This CDR3 has 12 residues. CDR3 residues: CAWSAGGTEAFF. The CDR3 bases are TGTGCCTGGAGTGCAGGGGGGACTGAAGCTTTCTTT.

This rearrangement joins TRBV10-3 to TRBJ2-7, with a possible D match to TRBD1 (6 bases). This CDR3 spans 12 amino acids. The germline CDR1 and CDR2 sequences are ENHRY and SYGVKD. The V end was cut by 3 bases, the J end by 5 bases, with 8 bases between. The CDR3 coding sequence is TGTGCCATCAGTGACAGGGGTAACGAGCAGTACTTC. This codes for CAISDRGNEQYF.

The CDR3 reads CASSLGSGSAETQYF. The CDR3 DNA sequence: TGTGCCAGCAGCTTGGGGTCAGGGTCGGCAGAGACCCAGTACTTC. The rearrangement joins TRBV5-4 to TRBJ2-5; TRBD1 is a possible D gene (5 bases). The CDR3 is 15 residues long. With 0 bases removed from V and 4 bases from J, the gap between germline ends came to 13 bases. CDR1 is SGHNT and CDR2 is YYREEE in the germline V gene (reference sequence).

The chain has TRBV28 and TRBJ1-2; D remains ambiguous. The V end was cut by 3 bases, the J end by 3 bases, with 14 bases between. This CDR3 spans 15 amino acids. Germline CDR1 is MDHEN and CDR2 is SYDVKM. The CDR3 protein is CASSLGGNGDYGYTF. The CDR3, as DNA: TGTGCCAGCAGTTTGGGCGGGAATGGGGACTATGGCTACACCTTC.

This chain uses TRBV30 with TRBJ1-2; no definite D call. The V end lost 1 base, the J end lost 6 bases, and 15 bases lay between the germline ends. CDR1 GTSNPN and CDR2 SVGIG come from the germline V gene (reference sequence). The CDR3 consists of 14 residues. The CDR3 DNA sequence: TGTGCCTGGAGTGCCCGTGGAGGGCCGAATGGCTACACCTTC. It encodes CAWSARGGPNGYTF. Full variable domain (missing parts from reference TRBV30 and TRBJ1-2): SQTIHQWPATLVQPVGSPLSLECTVEGTSNPNLYWYRQAAGRGLQLLFYSVGIGQISSEVPQNLSASRPQDRQFILSSKKLLLSDSGFYLCAWSARGGPNGYTFGSGTRLTVV.

The chain recombines TRBV4-3 with TRBJ2-1; 10 bases fit TRBD2. Germline V gene data show CDR1 as LGHNA and CDR2 as YSLEER. This CDR3 is 18 amino acids long. V shed 0 bases and J 6 bases; nucleotides not matched to a gene: 11. Here the CDR3 reads CASSQDLPASGSLNEQFF. Here the CDR3 DNA reads TGCGCCAGCAGCCAAGATCTCCCGGCTAGCGGGAGCCTCAATGAGCAGTTCTTC.

The rearrangement links TRBV2 to TRBJ2-7; possibly TRBD2 for D (6 bases). The CDR3 totals 12 residues. Germline V gene data show CDR1 as SNHLY and CDR2 as FYNNEI. The V gene lost 5 bases and the J gene lost 12 bases, with 17 bases spanning the gap. The CDR3 nucleotides read TGTGCCAGCAGTAATCAGGCAGCGGGCTTGTACTTC. Residues: CASSNQAAGLYF.

Comment on this clone: Sequence at one end of the junction differs from germline and may be a read error. The gene calls are TRBV7-9 and TRBJ2-5; 8 bases fit TRBD1. The germline V gene encodes CDR1 SEHNR and CDR2 FQNEAQ (reference sequence). The CDR3 length is 13 residues. The CDR3 reads CASSPTGVENQYF. CDR3 bases: TGTGCCAGCAGCCCGACAGGGGTAGAGAACCAGTACTTC.

Considering frequency, this clone is medium-sized. CDR3 sequence (DNA): TGTGCCACCAGCATCCGAGAGCGGGGGCTGCGGATGGATGAGCAGTTCTTC. This sequence encodes CATSIRERGLRMDEQFF. V usage is TRBV15 and J usage is TRBJ2-1; 8 nucleotides line up with TRBD2. J gave up 8 bases and V 4 bases, and 16 bases lay outside the gene matches. The CDR3 is made up of 17 amino acids. Germline loops: CDR1 LNHNV, CDR2 YYDKDF (reference sequence).

The chain recombines TRBV14 with TRBJ2-7; TRBD2 agrees at 12 bases. Trimming took 2 bases from V and 2 from J; bases not matched to a gene: 4. Germline assignment: CDR1 SGHDN and CDR2 FVKESK. This CDR3 has 16 amino acids. The CDR3 region is CASSQPTSGRPYEQYF. CDR3 in DNA: TGTGCCAGCAGCCAACCAACTAGCGGGAGGCCCTACGAGCAGTACTTC.

The genes are TRBV28 and TRBJ1-4; D remains ambiguous. CDR1 is MDHEN, CDR2 SYDVKM, per germline. The CDR3 has 14 amino acids. The V gene lost 3 bases and the J gene lost 7 bases, with 12 bases spanning the gap. The CDR3 loop is CASSFVTPGEKLFF. Here the CDR3 DNA reads TGTGCCAGCAGTTTCGTCACGCCGGGTGAAAAACTGTTTTTT.

The rearrangement joins TRBV7-7 to TRBJ2-5, with TRBD1 matching 9 bases. The CDR3 runs to 15 residues. The V gene's germline CDR1 is SSHAT and CDR2 FNYEAQ (reference sequence). CDR3: CASSSGTGPQETQYF. DNA for the CDR3: TGTGCTAGCTCCTCCGGGACAGGGCCTCAAGAGACCCAGTACTTC.

V is TRBV5-1 and J is TRBJ2-7, with 7 bases lining up with TRBD1. The CDR3 contains 14 residues. Germline V gene sequence: CDR1 SGHRS, CDR2 YFSETQ. Trimming cost V 4 bases and J 2 bases; bases outside gene matches: 6. CDR3 sequence reads: CASSARTGAYEQYF. CDR3 DNA: TGCGCCAGCAGCGCACGTACAGGGGCCTACGAGCAGTACTTC.

CDR3 sequence: CASSQELRTSGLEQYF. CDR3 bases: TGTGCCAGCAGCCAAGAGCTTAGGACTAGCGGGCTCGAGCAGTACTTC. V is TRBV14 and J is TRBJ2-7; 11 positions agree with TRBD2. The junction had 7 bases not matched to a gene; V was cut back by 0 bases and J by 6 bases. This CDR3 has 16 amino acids. Germline CDR1 reads SGHDN; CDR2 reads FVKESK.